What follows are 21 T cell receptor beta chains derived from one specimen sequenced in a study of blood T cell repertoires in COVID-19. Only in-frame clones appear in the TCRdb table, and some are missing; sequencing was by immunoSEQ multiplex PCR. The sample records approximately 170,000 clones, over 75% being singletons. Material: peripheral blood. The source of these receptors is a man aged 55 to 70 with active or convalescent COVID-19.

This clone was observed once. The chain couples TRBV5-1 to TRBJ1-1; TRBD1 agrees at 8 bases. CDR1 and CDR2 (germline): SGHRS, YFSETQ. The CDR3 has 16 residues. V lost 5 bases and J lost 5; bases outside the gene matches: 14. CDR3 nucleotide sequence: TGCGCCAGCAGAACGACCTCGACAGGGGTGCAGACTGAAGCTTTCTTT. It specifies CASRTTSTGVQTEAFF.

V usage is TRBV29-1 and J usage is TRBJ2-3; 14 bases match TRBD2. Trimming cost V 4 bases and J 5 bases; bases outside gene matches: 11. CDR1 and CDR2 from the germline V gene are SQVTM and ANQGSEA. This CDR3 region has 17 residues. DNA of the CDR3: TGCAGCGTTGCCGGGACTAGCGGGGGTTTAGGGGTAGATACGCAGTATTTT. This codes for CSVAGTSGGLGVDTQYF.

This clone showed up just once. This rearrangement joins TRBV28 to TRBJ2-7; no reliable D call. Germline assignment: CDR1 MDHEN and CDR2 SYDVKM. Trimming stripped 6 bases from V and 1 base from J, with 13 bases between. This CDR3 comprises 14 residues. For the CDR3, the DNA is TGTGCCAGCAGCCAAACGCCTCGGTCCTACGAGCAGTACTTC. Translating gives CASSQTPRSYEQYF.

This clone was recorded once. The CDR3 nucleotides are TGTGCCAGCAACCCCCAGGGACTAGCGGGAGGAGGGCTTACGGCAGATACGCAGTATTTT. Translation gives CASNPQGLAGGGLTADTQYF. The chain carries TRBV28 and TRBJ2-3, with TRBD2 matching 15 bases. CDR1 MDHEN and CDR2 SYDVKM come from the germline V gene. Unmatched junction bases numbered 18, after V lost 7 bases and J lost 4 bases. This CDR3 comprises 20 residues.

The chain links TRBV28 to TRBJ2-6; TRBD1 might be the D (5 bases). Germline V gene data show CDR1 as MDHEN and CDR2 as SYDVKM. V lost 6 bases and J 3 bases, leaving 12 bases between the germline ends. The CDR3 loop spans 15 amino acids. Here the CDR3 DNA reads TGTGCCAGCAGCCCCGCACAGGATGGGGCCAACGTCCTGACTTTC. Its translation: CASSPAQDGANVLTF.

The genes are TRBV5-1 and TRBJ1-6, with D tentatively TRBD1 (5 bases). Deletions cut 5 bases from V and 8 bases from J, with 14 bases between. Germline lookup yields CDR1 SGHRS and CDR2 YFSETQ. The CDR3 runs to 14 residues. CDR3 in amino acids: CASRGRGFDSPLHF. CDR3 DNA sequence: TGCGCCAGCAGGGGGCGGGGGTTCGATTCACCCCTCCACTTT.

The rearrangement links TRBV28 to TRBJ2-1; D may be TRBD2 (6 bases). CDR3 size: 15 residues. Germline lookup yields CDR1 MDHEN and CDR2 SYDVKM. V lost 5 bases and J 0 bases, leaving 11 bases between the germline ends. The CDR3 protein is CASSHSGSSYNEQFF. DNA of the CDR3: TGTGCCAGCAGTCATAGCGGAAGCTCCTACAATGAGCAGTTCTTC.

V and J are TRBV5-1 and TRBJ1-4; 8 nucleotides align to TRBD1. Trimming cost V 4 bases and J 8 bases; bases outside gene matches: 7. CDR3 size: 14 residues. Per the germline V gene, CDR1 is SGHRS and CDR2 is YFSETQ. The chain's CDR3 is CASSRGQGREKLFF. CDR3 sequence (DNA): TGCGCCAGCAGCCGTGGACAGGGTCGGGAAAAACTGTTTTTT.

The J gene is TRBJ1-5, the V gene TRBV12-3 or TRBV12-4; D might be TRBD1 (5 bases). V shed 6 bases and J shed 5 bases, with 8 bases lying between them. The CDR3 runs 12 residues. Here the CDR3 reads CASSRAHQPQHF. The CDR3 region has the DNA TGTGCCAGCAGCAGGGCACATCAGCCCCAGCATTTT.

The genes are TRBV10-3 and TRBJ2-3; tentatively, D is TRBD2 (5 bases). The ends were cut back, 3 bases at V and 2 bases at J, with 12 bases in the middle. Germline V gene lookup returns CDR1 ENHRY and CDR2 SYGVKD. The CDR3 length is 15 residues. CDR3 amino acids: CAISDPSGNTDTQYF. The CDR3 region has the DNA TGTGCCATCAGTGACCCCAGCGGCAACACAGATACGCAGTATTTT.

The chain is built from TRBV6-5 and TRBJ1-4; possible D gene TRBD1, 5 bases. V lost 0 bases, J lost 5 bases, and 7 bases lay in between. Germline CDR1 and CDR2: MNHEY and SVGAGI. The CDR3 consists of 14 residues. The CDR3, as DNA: TGTGCCAGCAGTTACTCGGGGGGGAATGAAAAACTGTTTTTT. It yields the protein CASSYSGGNEKLFF.

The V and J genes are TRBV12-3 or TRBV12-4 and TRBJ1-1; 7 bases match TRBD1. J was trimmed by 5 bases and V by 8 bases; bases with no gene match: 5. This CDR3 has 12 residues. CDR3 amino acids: CASGRGITEAFF. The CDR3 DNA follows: TGTGCCAGCGGCAGGGGGATTACTGAAGCTTTCTTT.

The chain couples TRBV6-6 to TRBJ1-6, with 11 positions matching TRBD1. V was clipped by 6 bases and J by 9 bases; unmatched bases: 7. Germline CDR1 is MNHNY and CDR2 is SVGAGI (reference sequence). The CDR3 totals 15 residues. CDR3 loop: CASRRGQGAVSPLHF. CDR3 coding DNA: TGTGCCAGCAGACGCGGACAGGGGGCGGTTTCACCCCTCCACTTT.

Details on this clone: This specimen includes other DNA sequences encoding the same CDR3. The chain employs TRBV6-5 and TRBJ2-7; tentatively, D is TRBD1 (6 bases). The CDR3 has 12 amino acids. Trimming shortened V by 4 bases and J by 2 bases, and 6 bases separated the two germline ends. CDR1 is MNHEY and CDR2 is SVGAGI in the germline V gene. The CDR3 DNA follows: TGTGCCAGCAGTTCAGGGGCCTACGAGCAGTACTTC. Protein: CASSSGAYEQYF.

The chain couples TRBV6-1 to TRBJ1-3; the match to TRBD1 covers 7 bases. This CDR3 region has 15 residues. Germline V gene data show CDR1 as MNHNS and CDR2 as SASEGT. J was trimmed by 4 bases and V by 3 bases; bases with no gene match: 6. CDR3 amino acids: CASSDEGASGNTIYF. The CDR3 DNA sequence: TGTGCCAGCAGTGACGAGGGGGCTTCGGGAAACACCATATATTTT.

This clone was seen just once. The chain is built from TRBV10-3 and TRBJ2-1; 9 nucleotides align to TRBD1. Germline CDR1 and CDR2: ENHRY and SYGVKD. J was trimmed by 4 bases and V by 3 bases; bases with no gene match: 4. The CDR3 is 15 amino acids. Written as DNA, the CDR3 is TGTGCCATCAGTGATGACAGGGGGATTTACAATGAGCAGTTCTTC. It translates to CAISDDRGIYNEQFF.

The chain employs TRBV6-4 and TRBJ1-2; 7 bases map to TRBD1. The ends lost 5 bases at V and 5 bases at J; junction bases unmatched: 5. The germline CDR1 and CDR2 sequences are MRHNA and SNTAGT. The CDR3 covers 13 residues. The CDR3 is CASSPGQAYGYTF. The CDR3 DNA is TGTGCCAGCAGTCCAGGACAGGCGTATGGCTACACCTTC.

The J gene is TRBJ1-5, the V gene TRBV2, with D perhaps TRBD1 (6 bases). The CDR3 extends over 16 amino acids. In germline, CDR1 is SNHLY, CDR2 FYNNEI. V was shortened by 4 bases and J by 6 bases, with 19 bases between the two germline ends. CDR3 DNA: TGTGCCAGCAGTGGGCCGAGGGGGTCCCGCGGTCAGCCCCAGCATTTT. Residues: CASSGPRGSRGQPQHF.

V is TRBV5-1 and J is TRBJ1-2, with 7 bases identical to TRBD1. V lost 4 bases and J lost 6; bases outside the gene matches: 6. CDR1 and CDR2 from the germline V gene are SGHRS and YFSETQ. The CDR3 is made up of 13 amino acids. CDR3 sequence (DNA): TGCGCCAGCAGCCTAACTACAGGGGATGGCTACACCTTC. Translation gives CASSLTTGDGYTF.

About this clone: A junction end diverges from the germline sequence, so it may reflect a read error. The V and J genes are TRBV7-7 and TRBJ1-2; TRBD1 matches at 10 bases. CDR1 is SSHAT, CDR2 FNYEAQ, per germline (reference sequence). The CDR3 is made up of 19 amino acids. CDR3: CASSLDGTGVKRLRVGYTF. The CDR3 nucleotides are TGTGCTAGCAGCTTAGATGGGACAGGGGTAAAACGTTTAAGGGTTGGCTACACCTTC.

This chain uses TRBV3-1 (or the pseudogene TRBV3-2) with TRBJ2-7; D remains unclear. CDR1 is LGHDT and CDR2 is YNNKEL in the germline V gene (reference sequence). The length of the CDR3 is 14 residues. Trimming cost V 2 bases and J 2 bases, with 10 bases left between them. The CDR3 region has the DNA TGTGCCAGCAGCCAACTCATCAGTACCTACGAGCAGTACTTC. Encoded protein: CASSQLISTYEQYF.